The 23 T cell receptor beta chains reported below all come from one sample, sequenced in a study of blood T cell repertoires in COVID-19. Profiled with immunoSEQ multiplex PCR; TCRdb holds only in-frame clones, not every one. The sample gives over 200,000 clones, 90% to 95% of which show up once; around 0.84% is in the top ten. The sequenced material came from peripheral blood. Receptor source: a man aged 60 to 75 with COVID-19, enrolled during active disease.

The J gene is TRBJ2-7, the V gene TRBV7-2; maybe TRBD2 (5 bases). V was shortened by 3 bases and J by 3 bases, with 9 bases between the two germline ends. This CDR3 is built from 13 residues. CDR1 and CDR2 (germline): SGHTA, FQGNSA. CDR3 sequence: CASSLTIFYEQYF. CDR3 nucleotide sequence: TGTGCCAGCAGCTTGACTATATTCTACGAGCAGTACTTC.

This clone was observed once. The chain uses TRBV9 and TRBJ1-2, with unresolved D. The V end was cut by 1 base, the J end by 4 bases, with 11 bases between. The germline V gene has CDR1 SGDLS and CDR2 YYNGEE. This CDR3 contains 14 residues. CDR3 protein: CASSVSTNPYGYTF. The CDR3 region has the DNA TGTGCCAGCAGCGTATCTACCAATCCCTATGGCTACACCTTC.

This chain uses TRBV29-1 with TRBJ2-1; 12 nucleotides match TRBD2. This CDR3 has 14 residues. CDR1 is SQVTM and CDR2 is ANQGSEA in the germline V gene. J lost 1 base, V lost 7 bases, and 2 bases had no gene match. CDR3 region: CSASGRGSYNEQFF. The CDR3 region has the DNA TGCAGCGCTAGCGGGAGGGGGTCCTACAATGAGCAGTTCTTC.

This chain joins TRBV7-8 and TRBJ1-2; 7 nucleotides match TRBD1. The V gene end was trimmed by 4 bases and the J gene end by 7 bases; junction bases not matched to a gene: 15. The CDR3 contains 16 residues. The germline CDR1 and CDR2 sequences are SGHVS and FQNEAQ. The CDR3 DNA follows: TGTGCCAGCAGCTCTCGAGGACAGGCTGTAATTAGTGGCTACACCTTC. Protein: CASSSRGQAVISGYTF.

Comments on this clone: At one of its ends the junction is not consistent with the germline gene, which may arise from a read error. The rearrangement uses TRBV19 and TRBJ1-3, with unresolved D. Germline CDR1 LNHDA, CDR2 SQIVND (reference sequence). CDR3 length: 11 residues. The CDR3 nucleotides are TGTGCCAGTAGTCGGTGGGAGGATACGCATTTT. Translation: CASSRWEDTHF.

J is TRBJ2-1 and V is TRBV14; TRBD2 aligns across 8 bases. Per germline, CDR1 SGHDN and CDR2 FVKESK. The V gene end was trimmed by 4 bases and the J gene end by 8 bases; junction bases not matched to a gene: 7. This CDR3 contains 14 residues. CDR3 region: CASSLGGALDEQFF. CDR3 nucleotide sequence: TGTGCCAGCAGCCTCGGGGGGGCCCTGGATGAGCAGTTCTTC.

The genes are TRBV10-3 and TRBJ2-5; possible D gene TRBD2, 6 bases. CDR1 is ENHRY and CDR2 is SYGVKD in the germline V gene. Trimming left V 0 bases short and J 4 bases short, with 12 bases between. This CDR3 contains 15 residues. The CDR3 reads CAISESIRGGETQYF. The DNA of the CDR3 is TGTGCCATCAGTGAGTCGATAAGGGGAGGAGAGACCCAGTACTTC.

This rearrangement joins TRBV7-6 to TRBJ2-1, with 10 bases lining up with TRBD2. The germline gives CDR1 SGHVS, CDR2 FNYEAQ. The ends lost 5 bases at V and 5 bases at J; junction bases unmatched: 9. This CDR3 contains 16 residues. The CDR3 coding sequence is TGTGCCAGCAGCGATATAGCGGGAGGTGGGAACAATGAGCAGTTCTTC. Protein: CASSDIAGGGNNEQFF. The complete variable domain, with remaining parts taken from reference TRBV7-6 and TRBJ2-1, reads GAGVSQSPRYKVTKRGQDVALRCDPISGHVSLYWYRQALGQGPEFLTYFNYEAQQDKSGLPNDRFSAERPEGSISTLTIQRTEQRDSAMYRCASSDIAGGGNNEQFFGPGTRLTVL.

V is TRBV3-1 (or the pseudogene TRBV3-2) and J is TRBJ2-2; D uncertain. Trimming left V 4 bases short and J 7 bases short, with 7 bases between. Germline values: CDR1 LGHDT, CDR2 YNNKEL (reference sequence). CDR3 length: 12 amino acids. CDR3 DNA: TGTGCCAGCAGCCGGCCCCTCGGGGAGCTGTTTTTT. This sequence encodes CASSRPLGELFF.

CDR3 amino acids: CASRAGGGVHF. Here the CDR3 DNA reads TGTGCCAGCAGGGCGGGGGGGGGAGTGCATTTT. J is TRBJ1-5 and V is TRBV6-5, with a tentative D call TRBD1 (5 bases). V was clipped by 6 bases and J by 15 bases, with 15 bases between them. Germline V gene data show CDR1 as MNHEY and CDR2 as SVGAGI. This CDR3 is built from 11 residues.

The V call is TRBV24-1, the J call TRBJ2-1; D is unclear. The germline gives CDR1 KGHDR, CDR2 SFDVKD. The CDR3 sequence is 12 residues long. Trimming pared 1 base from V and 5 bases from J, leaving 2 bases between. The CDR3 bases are TGTGCCACCAGTGATTTCGACAATGAGCAGTTCTTC. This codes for CATSDFDNEQFF.

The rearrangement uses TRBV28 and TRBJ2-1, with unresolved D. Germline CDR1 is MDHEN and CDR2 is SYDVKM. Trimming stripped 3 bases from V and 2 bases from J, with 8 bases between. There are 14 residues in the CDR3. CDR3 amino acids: CASSLNSPYNEQFF. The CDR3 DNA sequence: TGTGCCAGCAGTTTGAATAGCCCCTACAATGAGCAGTTCTTC. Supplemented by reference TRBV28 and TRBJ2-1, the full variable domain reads DVKVTQSSRYLVKRTGEKVFLECVQDMDHENMFWYRQDPGLGLRLIYFSYDVKMKEKGDIPEGYSVSREKKERFSLILESASTNQTSMYLCASSLNSPYNEQFFGPGTRLTVL.

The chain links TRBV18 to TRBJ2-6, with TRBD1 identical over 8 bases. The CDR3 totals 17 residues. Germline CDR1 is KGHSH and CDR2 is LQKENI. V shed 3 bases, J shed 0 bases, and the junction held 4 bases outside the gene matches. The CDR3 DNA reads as TGTGCCAGCTCACCGTACAGGGGGAGCTCTGGGGCCAACGTCCTGACTTTC. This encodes CASSPYRGSSGANVLTF.

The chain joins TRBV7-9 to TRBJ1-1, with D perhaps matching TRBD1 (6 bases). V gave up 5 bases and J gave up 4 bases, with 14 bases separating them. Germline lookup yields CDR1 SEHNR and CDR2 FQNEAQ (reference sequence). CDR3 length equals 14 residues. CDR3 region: CASSLTGPGTEAFF. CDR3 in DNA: TGTGCCAGCAGCCTAACAGGGCCCGGCACTGAAGCTTTCTTT.

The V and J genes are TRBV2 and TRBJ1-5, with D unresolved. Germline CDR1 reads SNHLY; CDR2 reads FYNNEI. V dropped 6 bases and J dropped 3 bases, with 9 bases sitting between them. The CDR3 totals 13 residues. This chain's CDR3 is CASRVESNQPQHF. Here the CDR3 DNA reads TGTGCCAGCAGAGTAGAATCCAATCAGCCCCAGCATTTT.

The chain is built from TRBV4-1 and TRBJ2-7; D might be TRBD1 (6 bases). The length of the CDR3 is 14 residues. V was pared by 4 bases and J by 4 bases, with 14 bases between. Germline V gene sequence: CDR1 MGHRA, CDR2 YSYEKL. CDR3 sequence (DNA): TGCGCCAGCAGCCTCGGACAGCGAGATTACGAGCAGTACTTC. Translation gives CASSLGQRDYEQYF.

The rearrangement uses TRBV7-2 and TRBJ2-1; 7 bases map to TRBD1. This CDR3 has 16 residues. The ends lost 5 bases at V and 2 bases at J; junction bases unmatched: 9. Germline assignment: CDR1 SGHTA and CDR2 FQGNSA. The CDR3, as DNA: TGTGCCAGCAGCCCCGAGGGGGCGCGGCCCTACAATGAGCAGTTCTTC. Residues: CASSPEGARPYNEQFF.

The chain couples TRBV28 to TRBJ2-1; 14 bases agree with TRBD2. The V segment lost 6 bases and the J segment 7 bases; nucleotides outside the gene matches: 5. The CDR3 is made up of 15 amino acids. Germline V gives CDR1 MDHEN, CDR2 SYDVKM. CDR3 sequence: CASSSGTSGSNEQFF. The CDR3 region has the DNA TGTGCCAGCAGCTCCGGGACTAGCGGGAGTAATGAGCAGTTCTTC.

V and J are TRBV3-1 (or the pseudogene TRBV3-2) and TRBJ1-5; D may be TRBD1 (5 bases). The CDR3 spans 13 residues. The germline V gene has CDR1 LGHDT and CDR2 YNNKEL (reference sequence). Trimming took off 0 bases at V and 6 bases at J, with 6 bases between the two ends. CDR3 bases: TGTGCCAGCAGCCAAGACAGGGCTCAGCCCCAGCATTTT. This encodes CASSQDRAQPQHF.

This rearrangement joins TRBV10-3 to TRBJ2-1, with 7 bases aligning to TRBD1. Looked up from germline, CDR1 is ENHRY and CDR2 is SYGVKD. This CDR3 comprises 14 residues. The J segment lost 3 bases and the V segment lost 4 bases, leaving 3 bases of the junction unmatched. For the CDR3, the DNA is TGTGCCATCAGTGGGGACAGTAGCTACAATGAGCAGTTCTTC. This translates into CAISGDSSYNEQFF.

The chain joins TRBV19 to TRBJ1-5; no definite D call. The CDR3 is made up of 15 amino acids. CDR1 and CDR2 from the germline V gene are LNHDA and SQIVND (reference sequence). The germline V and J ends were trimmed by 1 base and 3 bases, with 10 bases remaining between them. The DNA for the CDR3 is TGTGCCAGTAGTATAGGAGGCCAGCCCAATCAGCCCCAGCATTTT. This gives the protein CASSIGGQPNQPQHF.

The CDR3 DNA follows: TGTGCCAGTAGTGTGGGAGTATTTGGAAACACCATATATTTT. The encoded protein is CASSVGVFGNTIYF. The J gene is TRBJ1-3, the V gene TRBV19; D unresolved. Germline loops: CDR1 LNHDA, CDR2 SQIVND (reference sequence). Trimming left V 5 bases short and J 3 bases short, with 11 bases between. This CDR3 spans 14 amino acids.

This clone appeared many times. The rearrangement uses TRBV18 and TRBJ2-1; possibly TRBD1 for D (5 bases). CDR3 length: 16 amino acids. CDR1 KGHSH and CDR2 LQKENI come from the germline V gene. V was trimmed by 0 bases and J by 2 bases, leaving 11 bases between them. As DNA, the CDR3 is TGTGCCAGCTCACCACCGGCAACAGGCGCCTACAATGAGCAGTTCTTC. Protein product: CASSPPATGAYNEQFF. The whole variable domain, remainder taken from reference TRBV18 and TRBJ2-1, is NAGVMQNPRHLVRRRGQEARLRCSPMKGHSHVYWYRQLPEEGLKFMVYLQKENIIDESGMPKERFSAEFPKEGPSILRIQQVVRGDSAAYFCASSPPATGAYNEQFFGPGTRLTVL.